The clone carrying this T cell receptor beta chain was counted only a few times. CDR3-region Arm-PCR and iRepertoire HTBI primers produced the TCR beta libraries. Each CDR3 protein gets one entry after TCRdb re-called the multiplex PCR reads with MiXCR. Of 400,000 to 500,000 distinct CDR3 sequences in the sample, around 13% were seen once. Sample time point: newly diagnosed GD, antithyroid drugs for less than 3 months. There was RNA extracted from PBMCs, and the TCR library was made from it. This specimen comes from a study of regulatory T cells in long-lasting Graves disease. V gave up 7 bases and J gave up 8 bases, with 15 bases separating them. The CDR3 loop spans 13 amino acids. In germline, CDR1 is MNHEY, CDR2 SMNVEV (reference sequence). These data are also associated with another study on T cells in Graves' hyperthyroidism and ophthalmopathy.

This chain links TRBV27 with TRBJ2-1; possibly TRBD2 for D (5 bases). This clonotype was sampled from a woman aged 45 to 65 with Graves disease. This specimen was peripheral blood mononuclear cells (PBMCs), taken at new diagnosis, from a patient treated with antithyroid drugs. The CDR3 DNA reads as TGTGCCAGCAACTCCGGGGATCGCGATGAGCAGTTCTTC. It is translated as CASNSGDRDEQFF.